This T cell receptor (beta chain) was sequenced in a study of T-cell reconstitution after alpha-beta-depleted transplantation in children. The germline CDR1 and CDR2 sequences are MNHEY and SMNVEV (reference sequence). V lost 6 bases to trimming and J lost 5 bases, with 5 bases between them. The CDR3 contains 11 residues. Using unique molecular identifiers, the investigators prepared the TCRbeta library. TCRdb re-called the PCR reads through MiXCR, storing one row per CDR3 protein. Altogether 250,000 to 300,000 distinct CDR3 sequences are present, roughly 9.5% being singletons, with the ten largest covering about 9.5%. This clonotype was counted a few times. This may stem from a read error, because a much larger clone lies one nucleotide away.

V is TRBV27 and J is TRBJ2-1; D remains unclear. This sample comprised PBMCs from the stem cell graft donor, obtained from the stem cell graft. The clonotype comes from a human donor who donated a stem cell graft to a child with SCID. Written as DNA, the CDR3 is TGTGCCAGCAGACTGAACAATGAGCAGTTCTTC. As protein: CASRLNNEQFF.